The subject of this entry is one TCR beta chain. The data stem from a study of blood T cell repertoires in COVID-19. Turning to the study itself: Acute and convalescent COVID-19 samples came from the United States, Italy and Spain. PBMCs, B-cell-depleted T cells, or T cells were the source of the cDNA or gDNA that made up the material.

V was shortened by 1 base and J by 0 bases, with 11 bases between the two germline ends. This CDR3 is 16 amino acids long. The germline V gene encodes CDR1 LGHNA and CDR2 YNFKEQ. In the original processing: Reference gene primer amplification gave nucleated cell count estimates. The repertoire was sequenced with immunoSEQ multiplex PCR; TCRdb's copy has only in-frame clones and lacks some. V, J and clone size reflect that table, while D and trimming were determined from the DNA. The table records 95,000 to 150,000 clones, about 85% of them present only once. The chain recombines TRBV4-2 with TRBJ2-3, with D unclear. The specimen sequenced was peripheral blood. This clonotype was sampled from a man older than 75 with active or convalescent COVID-19. The CDR3 coding sequence is TGTGCCAGCAGCCAAGGGCACAGAACTAGCACAGATACGCAGTATTTT. It specifies CASSQGHRTSTDTQYF.